Below, 32 T cell receptor beta chains from the same sample are listed, as sequenced in a study of glioma-infiltrating T cells after dendritic cell vaccination. Measured with immunoSEQ multiplex PCR; TCRdb has only the in-frame clones, and not every one. This sample carries approximately 22,000 clones, about four fifths of them seen once, and the ten largest clones take about 36%. Sequencing was performed on blood, taken before dendritic cell vaccination. These receptors were collected from a human donor with glioblastoma.

The V and J genes are TRBV5-1 and TRBJ2-1; possible D gene TRBD1, 6 bases. This CDR3 is built from 14 residues. V gave up 1 base and J gave up 5 bases, with 10 bases separating them. CDR1 is SGHRS, CDR2 YFSETQ, per germline. The CDR3 loop reads CASSLRQGNNEQFF. As DNA, the CDR3 is TGCGCCAGCAGCTTGCGGCAGGGGAACAATGAGCAGTTCTTC.

The CDR3 DNA follows: TGTGCCTGGAGGTTACAGCATAATGAAAAACTGTTTTTT. It yields the protein CAWRLQHNEKLFF. The chain has TRBV30 and TRBJ1-4; D is ambiguous. The germline V gene encodes CDR1 GTSNPN and CDR2 SVGIG (reference sequence). The V and J ends lost 3 bases and 4 bases respectively, with 9 bases between them. The CDR3 has 13 amino acids. The full variable domain, its missing parts supplied by reference TRBV30 and TRBJ1-4, is SQTIHQWPATLVQPVGSPLSLECTVEGTSNPNLYWYRQAAGRGLQLLFYSVGIGQISSEVPQNLSASRPQDRQFILSSKKLLLSDSGFYLCAWRLQHNEKLFFGSGTQLSVL.

This clone was picked up a small number of times. At one end the junction does not follow the germline gene, possibly because of a read error. Other DNA variants within this sample encode the same CDR3. This rearrangement joins TRBV7-2 to TRBJ1-1, with D tentatively TRBD1 (5 bases). The CDR3 is made up of 14 amino acids. CDR1 is SGHTA, CDR2 FQGNSA, per germline. As DNA, the CDR3 is TGCGCCAGCAGCCAAGAGGCAGGGATCACTGAAGCTTTCTTT. This encodes CASSQEAGITEAFF.

The CDR3 nucleotides are TGTGCCAGCAGCGTGAGGGGTGGGCTAGCGGGCTTCGGCGAGCAGTACTTC. Translating it yields CASSVRGGLAGFGEQYF. The chain carries TRBV9 and TRBJ2-7; 8 nucleotides align to TRBD2. With 2 bases clipped from V and 6 bases from J, the junction kept 16 bases outside the gene matches. CDR1 is SGDLS, CDR2 YYNGEE, per germline. The CDR3 is 17 amino acids.

This rearrangement joins TRBV7-2 to TRBJ1-5, with 12 bases identical to TRBD1. The CDR3 has 15 amino acids. V was clipped by 5 bases and J by 8 bases; unmatched bases: 7. Germline assignment: CDR1 SGHTA and CDR2 FQGNSA. Here the CDR3 reads CASSPGTGGVEPQHF. The DNA for the CDR3 is TGTGCCAGCAGCCCCGGGACAGGGGGCGTGGAGCCCCAGCATTTT.

The rearrangement uses TRBV7-8 and TRBJ1-2, with 11 bases that match TRBD1. The J segment lost 8 bases and the V segment lost 5 bases, leaving 7 bases of the junction unmatched. The CDR3 runs 14 residues. Per the germline V gene, CDR1 is SGHVS and CDR2 is FQNEAQ. CDR3: CASSTGQGAGGYTF. CDR3 DNA: TGTGCCAGCAGCACAGGACAGGGGGCTGGCGGCTACACCTTC.

The chain has TRBV2 and TRBJ1-1; D is unresolved. Germline values: CDR1 SNHLY, CDR2 FYNNEI. V shed 0 bases and J shed 2 bases, with 10 bases lying between them. The CDR3 length is 15 residues. The CDR3 DNA reads as TGTGCCAGCAGTGAAGCGCGGCACCCCAACACTGAAGCTTTCTTT. As protein: CASSEARHPNTEAFF. Drawing the rest from reference TRBV2 and TRBJ1-1, the complete variable domain is EPEVTQTPSHQVTQMGQEVILRCVPISNHLYFYWYRQILGQKVEFLVSFYNNEISEKSEIFDDQFSVERPDGSNFTLKIRSTKLEDSAMYFCASSEARHPNTEAFFGQGTRLTVV.

CDR3 DNA sequence: TGTGCCAGCAGTTCCGACAGGGGGGCCTACAATGAGCAGTTCTTC. Encoded protein: CASSSDRGAYNEQFF. V usage is TRBV6-5 and J usage is TRBJ2-1; 9 bases align to TRBD1. Germline V gene data show CDR1 as MNHEY and CDR2 as SVGAGI. J lost 2 bases, V lost 4 bases, and 3 bases had no gene match. There are 15 residues in the CDR3.

The chain recombines TRBV5-1 with TRBJ1-1, with 9 positions matching TRBD1. Trimming took 2 bases from V and 3 from J; bases not matched to a gene: 8. Germline lookup yields CDR1 SGHRS and CDR2 YFSETQ. CDR3 size: 16 residues. CDR3 coding DNA: TGCGCCAGCAGCTTTTCTGGACAGGGGCTGGACACTGAAGCTTTCTTT. The encoded protein is CASSFSGQGLDTEAFF.

This clone was counted a single time. The V gene is TRBV7-2, the J gene TRBJ2-5; D gene uncertain. The V end lost 5 bases, the J end lost 7 bases, and 17 bases lay between the germline ends. The CDR3 runs 14 residues. Germline lookup yields CDR1 SGHTA and CDR2 FQGNSA. CDR3 sequence: CASSPRLEIGTQYF. In DNA, the CDR3 is TGTGCCAGCAGCCCACGTCTAGAGATCGGGACCCAGTACTTC.

The chain recombines TRBV7-2 with TRBJ2-7, with 11 bases lining up with TRBD1. CDR3 size: 14 residues. Germline CDR1 SGHTA, CDR2 FQGNSA. The V gene end was trimmed by 5 bases and the J gene end by 5 bases; junction bases not matched to a gene: 5. CDR3 sequence: CASSPDRGRDEQYF. CDR3 sequence (DNA): TGTGCCAGCAGCCCGGACAGGGGGCGCGACGAGCAGTACTTC.

This clone is a singleton in its sample. The rearrangement links TRBV7-9 to TRBJ2-7, with D perhaps TRBD1 (5 bases). CDR1 is SEHNR and CDR2 is FQNEAQ in the germline V gene (reference sequence). V was trimmed by 6 bases and J by 4 bases, leaving 10 bases between them. The CDR3 consists of 12 residues. CDR3 nucleotide sequence: TGTGCCAGCAGACAAGGGGCTTACGAGCAGTACTTC. It translates to CASRQGAYEQYF.

The chain uses TRBV19 and TRBJ2-6, with D uncertain. Germline CDR1 reads LNHDA; CDR2 reads SQIVND (reference sequence). This CDR3 is 16 amino acids long. V was shortened by 1 base and J by 1 base, with 8 bases between the two germline ends. CDR3 coding DNA: TGTGCCAGTAGTATAGTTACGAGTTCTGGGGCCAACGTCCTGACTTTC. This gives the protein CASSIVTSSGANVLTF.

This chain uses TRBV5-1 with TRBJ1-1; no definite D call. The germline V and J ends were trimmed by 4 bases and 10 bases, with 8 bases remaining between them. This CDR3 is 10 amino acids long. Germline V gene sequence: CDR1 SGHRS, CDR2 YFSETQ. CDR3: CASSGEPAFF. CDR3 nucleotide sequence: TGCGCCAGCAGCGGGGAGCCAGCTTTCTTT.

This clone was counted a single time. In nucleotides, the CDR3 is TGTGCCAGCAGCCACAGGAGAATAGATTCGGAAGCTTTCTTT. Its protein is CASSHRRIDSEAFF. V and J are TRBV27 and TRBJ1-1; D may be TRBD1 (5 bases). The germline CDR1 and CDR2 sequences are MNHEY and SMNVEV (reference sequence). The CDR3 spans 14 residues. The V and J ends lost 6 bases and 8 bases respectively, with 19 bases between them.

The chain joins TRBV11-2 to TRBJ2-7; TRBD1 might be the D (5 bases). This CDR3 is built from 13 residues. V was cut by 0 bases and J by 5 bases, with 8 bases left in between. Germline CDR1 and CDR2: SGHAT and FQNNGV. The CDR3 loop reads CASSLEGENEQYF. The CDR3 bases are TGTGCCAGCAGCTTAGAAGGGGAAAACGAGCAGTACTTC.

This clone has a handful of counts. CDR3: CASSLTGEETQYF. The CDR3 DNA reads TGCGCCAGCAGCTTGACGGGAGAAGAGACCCAGTACTTC. The chain links TRBV5-1 to TRBJ2-5, with D perhaps matching TRBD2 (6 bases). V shed 1 base and J shed 3 bases, with 7 bases lying between them. The CDR3 is made up of 13 amino acids. Germline V gene lookup returns CDR1 SGHRS and CDR2 YFSETQ.

This chain uses TRBV7-2 with TRBJ2-3; 11 bases agree with TRBD2. With 7 bases clipped from V and 0 bases from J, the junction kept 12 bases outside the gene matches. Looked up from germline, CDR1 is SGHTA and CDR2 is FQGNSA. The CDR3 sequence is 18 residues long. The CDR3 DNA sequence: TGTGCCAGCAAGAGGGCTAGCGGGAGGTGGACTAGCACAGATACGCAGTATTTT. Protein: CASKRASGRWTSTDTQYF. Using reference TRBV7-2 and TRBJ2-3 for the parts outside the CDR3, the full variable domain is GAGVSQSPSNKVTEKGKDVELRCDPISGHTALYWYRQSLGQGLEFLIYFQGNSAPDKSGLPSDRFSAERTGGSVSTLTIQRTQQEDSAVYLCASKRASGRWTSTDTQYFGPGTRLTVL.

The chain uses TRBV2 and TRBJ1-1; tentative D call: TRBD1 (5 bases). The germline V gene encodes CDR1 SNHLY and CDR2 FYNNEI. This CDR3 has 12 amino acids. V was shortened by 6 bases and J by 1 base, with 6 bases between the two germline ends. The CDR3 DNA follows: TGTGCCAGCAGGGGGGGGAACACTGAAGCTTTCTTT. Translation: CASRGGNTEAFF.

The J gene is TRBJ2-7, the V gene TRBV19; 9 positions agree with TRBD2. Germline V gene lookup returns CDR1 LNHDA and CDR2 SQIVND (reference sequence). V dropped 5 bases and J dropped 6; count of bases not matched to a gene: 5. This CDR3 is 13 amino acids long. CDR3 nucleotides: TGTGCCAGTAGTTGGACTAGCGTAACCGAGCAGTACTTC. Its translation is CASSWTSVTEQYF.

This clone has a single count. The chain has TRBV2 and TRBJ1-2, with D possibly TRBD1 on 5 matching bases. Trimming took off 3 bases at V and 4 bases at J, with 12 bases between the two ends. CDR1 is SNHLY and CDR2 is FYNNEI in the germline V gene. CDR3 length: 14 amino acids. The CDR3, as DNA: TGTGCCAGCAGTGACCCCAGGGTGACCTATGGCTACACCTTC. It specifies CASSDPRVTYGYTF.

The V and J genes are TRBV28 and TRBJ2-7; the match to TRBD2 covers 14 bases. The CDR3 totals 19 residues. Germline assignment: CDR1 MDHEN and CDR2 SYDVKM. J lost 1 base, V lost 5 bases, and 13 bases had no gene match. The CDR3: CASSRGLAGELRHSYEQYF. The DNA for the CDR3 is TGTGCCAGCAGTCGGGGACTAGCGGGAGAGCTAAGACATTCCTACGAGCAGTACTTC.

CDR3 DNA: TGTGCCAGCAGTCCCAGGGTGGTAAACGAGCAGTACTTC. It specifies CASSPRVVNEQYF. This chain joins TRBV27 and TRBJ2-7; maybe TRBD1 (5 bases). Trimming removed 5 bases at V and 5 bases at J, with 13 bases between. From germline, CDR1 is MNHEY and CDR2 SMNVEV (reference sequence). This CDR3 contains 13 residues.

The chain couples TRBV19 to TRBJ2-7; 10 bases line up with TRBD1. With V trimmed by 8 bases and J by 6 bases, 19 bases remained unmatched. This CDR3 is 17 amino acids long. Germline values: CDR1 LNHDA, CDR2 SQIVND (reference sequence). Here the CDR3 reads CASSPSIRGQGYGEQYF. DNA for the CDR3: TGTGCCAGTTCACCCTCGATTCGGGGACAGGGGTATGGCGAGCAGTACTTC.

The chain carries TRBV18 and TRBJ2-7, with a weak D call TRBD2 (6 bases). This CDR3 has 15 residues. Trimming pared 4 bases from V and 2 bases from J, leaving 15 bases between. Germline V gene data show CDR1 as KGHSH and CDR2 as LQKENI. CDR3 amino acids: CASSLVREPTYEQYF. Written as DNA, the CDR3 is TGTGCCAGCTCACTCGTTCGGGAGCCGACCTACGAGCAGTACTTC.

This clone appeared a few times. The J gene is TRBJ2-3, the V gene TRBV7-8, with 7 bases lining up with TRBD2. The germline V gene has CDR1 SGHVS and CDR2 FQNEAQ. Unmatched junction bases numbered 15, after V lost 10 bases and J lost 5 bases. The CDR3 covers 15 residues. CDR3 loop: CATTVRDYGEDTQYF. CDR3 bases: TGTGCCACCACGGTCCGGGACTACGGTGAAGATACGCAGTATTTT.

The chain employs TRBV11-2 and TRBJ2-7; tentatively, D is TRBD1 (6 bases). V lost 3 bases and J 5 bases, leaving 14 bases between the germline ends. The CDR3 contains 14 residues. Germline lookup yields CDR1 SGHAT and CDR2 FQNNGV. CDR3 DNA sequence: TGTGCCAGCAGCTTCCAGCCGGCAGGGGACGAGCAGTACTTC. Translated: CASSFQPAGDEQYF.

This chain links TRBV9 with TRBJ1-2; D may be TRBD1 (5 bases). CDR1 SGDLS and CDR2 YYNGEE come from the germline V gene. V shed 4 bases and J shed 3 bases, with 19 bases lying between them. This CDR3 comprises 16 residues. DNA of the CDR3: TGTGCCAGCAGCTTCTTCTCCGACAGTCGCTACTATGGCTACACCTTC. Protein: CASSFFSDSRYYGYTF.

V and J are TRBV11-2 and TRBJ2-1; D remains unclear. Germline V lookup: CDR1 SGHAT, CDR2 FQNNGV. The CDR3 is made up of 17 amino acids. V lost 2 bases, J lost 0 bases, and 14 bases lay in between. In DNA form, the CDR3 reads TGTGCCAGCAGCTTAAGTTTGCGGCAGAGCTCCTACAATGAGCAGTTCTTC. Translating it yields CASSLSLRQSSYNEQFF.

The chain is built from TRBV5-1 and TRBJ2-5, with 8 positions matching TRBD2. The CDR3 covers 15 residues. CDR1 and CDR2 (germline): SGHRS, YFSETQ. The V gene end was trimmed by 6 bases and the J gene end by 5 bases; junction bases not matched to a gene: 12. The CDR3 is CASKPSGGRMETQYF. The CDR3 region has the DNA TGCGCCAGCAAACCCTCGGGCGGGAGGATGGAGACCCAGTACTTC.

This chain uses TRBV28 with TRBJ1-2, with 9 bases identical to TRBD1. After removal of 5 bases from V and 4 bases from J, the junction contained 5 bases not matched to a gene. The CDR3 consists of 14 residues. Germline CDR1 and CDR2: MDHEN and SYDVKM. CDR3 bases: TGTGCCAGCAGTCCACCGACAGGGGGCTATGGCTACACCTTC. It specifies CASSPPTGGYGYTF.

A remark on this clone: The germline gene is not matched at one end of the junction; a read error may be the cause. The V call is TRBV20-1, the J call TRBJ2-7, with 8 bases identical to TRBD2. This CDR3 comprises 11 residues. Germline CDR1 reads DFQATT; CDR2 reads SNEGSKA (reference sequence). The CDR3 region has the DNA TGCAGTGCCCGGACTAGCTACGGGCAGTACTTC. This sequence encodes CSARTSYGQYF.